Shown below are 19 T cell receptor beta chains from a single sample sequenced in a study of T-cell reconstitution after alpha-beta-depleted transplantation in children. Unique molecular identifiers were incorporated into the prepared TCRbeta library. Using its own MiXCR run on the PCR reads, TCRdb lists one record per CDR3 protein. The sample lists hundreds of thousands of distinct CDR3 sequences; approximately 12% were seen once. Specimen: PBMCs from the stem cell graft donor, collected from the stem cell graft. Source of these receptors: a human donor who donated a stem cell graft to a child with acute lymphoblastic leukemia.

This clonotype has only one observation. The chain couples TRBV5-5 to TRBJ2-4; D possibly uses TRBD1 or TRBD2 (5 bases each). Germline V gives CDR1 SGHKS, CDR2 YYEKEE (reference sequence). The CDR3 consists of 15 residues. Trimming took off 0 bases at V and 3 bases at J, with 10 bases between the two ends. CDR3 nucleotide sequence: TGTGCCAGCAGCTTGGCCTGGGGGAGCAAAAACATTCAGTACTTC. Translated, it gives CASSLAWGSKNIQYF.

About this clonotype itself: One base away lies a much larger clone, so this may be a sequencing read error. The J gene is TRBJ2-3, the V gene TRBV10-3; D assignment may be TRBD1 or TRBD2 (5 bases each). Trimming shortened V by 11 bases and J by 6 bases, and 15 bases separated the two germline ends. CDR3 length: 12 amino acids. Germline CDR1 reads ENHRY; CDR2 reads SYGVKD. The CDR3 nucleotides are TGTGCCGTATCCGGGACCCAGGATACGCAGTATTTT. Translating gives CAVSGTQDTQYF.

This clonotype was observed at least ten times. The V and J genes are TRBV9 and TRBJ2-6, with D unresolved. Germline V CDR1 and CDR2: SGDLS, YYNGEE. The V gene lost 0 bases and the J gene lost 0 bases, with 1 base spanning the gap. The CDR3 consists of 14 residues. CDR3 in amino acids: CASSVVSGANVLTF. CDR3 nucleotides: TGTGCCAGCAGCGTAGTCTCTGGGGCCAACGTCCTGACTTTC.

This clonotype has only a few counts. This chain connects TRBV29-1 to TRBJ2-3, with TRBD1 matching 10 bases. The CDR3 consists of 14 residues. In germline, CDR1 is SQVTM, CDR2 ANQGSEA. V lost 7 bases and J lost 1; bases outside the gene matches: 5. The CDR3 nucleotides are TGCAGCGGGACCGGGACAGGGGGCACAGATACGCAGTATTTT. It yields the protein CSGTGTGGTDTQYF.

In its sample, this clonotype was seen a few times. The chain couples TRBV6-6 to TRBJ1-1; D remains unclear. The germline V and J ends were trimmed by 2 bases and 0 bases, with 4 bases remaining between them. There are 13 residues in the CDR3. Germline assignment: CDR1 MNHNY and CDR2 SVGAGI (reference sequence). CDR3 sequence reads: CASSYILNTEAFF. The CDR3, as DNA: TGTGCCAGCAGTTACATACTGAACACTGAAGCTTTCTTT.

This clonotype showed up many times. The V and J genes are TRBV6-5 and TRBJ2-7, with 9 bases identical to TRBD2. Germline CDR1 and CDR2: MNHEY and SVGAGI. CDR3 length equals 14 residues. The junction had 9 bases not matched to a gene; V was cut back by 6 bases and J by 6 bases. The DNA of the CDR3 is TGTGCCAGCAGACGACTAGCGGAACGGTTCGAGCAGTACTTC. Protein product: CASRRLAERFEQYF.

This clonotype was seen a handful of times. The rearrangement uses TRBV11-2 and TRBJ2-7; 11 nucleotides agree with TRBD2. V trimming: 1 base; J trimming: 4 bases; junction bases outside the gene matches: 9. Germline CDR1 is SGHAT and CDR2 is FQNNGV. CDR3 size: 17 residues. The CDR3 nucleotides are TGTGCCAGCAGCTTAGGGGGAACCGGGACTAGCGGATACGAGCAGTACTTC. Translated: CASSLGGTGTSGYEQYF.

This clonotype was observed many times. The V call is TRBV20-1, the J call TRBJ1-1, with a weak D call TRBD1 (5 bases). This CDR3 region has 13 residues. V shed 0 bases and J shed 3 bases, with 8 bases lying between them. Germline V gives CDR1 DFQATT, CDR2 SNEGSKA (reference sequence). Written as DNA, the CDR3 is TGCAGTGCTAGAGATGGGGGGTACACTGAAGCTTTCTTT. Protein: CSARDGGYTEAFF.

This clonotype was observed at least ten times. The genes are TRBV6-5 and TRBJ1-4, with a tentative D call TRBD1 (5 bases). The ends were cut back, 2 bases at V and 14 bases at J, with 15 bases in the middle. Germline V gene lookup returns CDR1 MNHEY and CDR2 SVGAGI. The CDR3 spans 13 residues. CDR3 DNA sequence: TGTGCCAGCAGTTACCGTCACTCTGAGGGGCTGTTTTTT. Amino acid sequence: CASSYRHSEGLFF.

The chain uses TRBV7-9 and TRBJ1-2; 7 nucleotides match TRBD1. The length of the CDR3 is 13 residues. CDR1 SEHNR and CDR2 FQNEAQ come from the germline V gene (reference sequence). V lost 5 bases, J lost 8 bases, and 8 bases stayed unmatched. The CDR3 coding sequence is TGTGCCAGCAGCGCGCCAGGGGGGCACGGCTACACCTTC. It codes for CASSAPGGHGYTF.

This clonotype was seen only once. V is TRBV27 and J is TRBJ1-6; D call uncertain. The CDR3 spans 14 residues. The V end lost 5 bases, the J end lost 5 bases, and 10 bases lay between the germline ends. Germline V gene sequence: CDR1 MNHEY, CDR2 SMNVEV (reference sequence). CDR3: CASSQDRNNSPLHF. CDR3 in DNA: TGTGCCAGCAGTCAAGATCGGAATAATTCACCCCTCCACTTT.

V and J are TRBV11-2 and TRBJ1-1; D is perhaps TRBD1 (5 bases). The germline CDR1 and CDR2 sequences are SGHAT and FQNNGV. The CDR3 is 12 residues long. The V and J ends lost 4 bases and 10 bases respectively, with 13 bases between them. CDR3 protein: CASSSSGLSAFF. Written as DNA, the CDR3 is TGTGCCAGCAGCTCGTCGGGGCTATCAGCTTTCTTT.

This clonotype has a count of ten or more. The chain carries TRBV9 and TRBJ2-4; 8 nucleotides align to TRBD2. V dropped 2 bases and J dropped 4; count of bases not matched to a gene: 5. Looked up from germline, CDR1 is SGDLS and CDR2 is YYNGEE. CDR3 length equals 15 residues. CDR3 in DNA: TGTGCCAGCAGCGTCACTAGCGGAGTTAAAAACATTCAGTACTTC. This translates into CASSVTSGVKNIQYF.

This clonotype was counted between two and nine times. The genes are TRBV20-1 and TRBJ2-7, with 9 nucleotides matching TRBD2. The CDR3 length is 14 residues. The V gene's germline CDR1 is DFQATT and CDR2 SNEGSKA (reference sequence). J gave up 5 bases and V 7 bases, and 12 bases lay outside the gene matches. The CDR3 region has the DNA TGCAGTGGGGCCGGGACTAGCCGGGGCAACGAGCAGTACTTC. This sequence encodes CSGAGTSRGNEQYF.

This clonotype showed up many times. The chain combines TRBV30 with TRBJ2-3, with unresolved D. The CDR3 is 13 amino acids. Germline assignment: CDR1 GTSNPN and CDR2 SVGIG (reference sequence). V lost 2 bases to trimming and J lost 5 bases, with 11 bases between them. CDR3 loop: CAWSPPFLDTQYF. CDR3 bases: TGTGCCTGGAGTCCTCCTTTCCTAGATACGCAGTATTTT.

The V gene is TRBV20-1, the J gene TRBJ2-1; 9 bases map to TRBD1. Germline loops: CDR1 DFQATT, CDR2 SNEGSKA (reference sequence). V was pared by 6 bases and J by 3 bases, with 3 bases of the junction left unmatched. The CDR3 runs 13 residues. The CDR3 sequence: CSAPGQGYNEQFF. The DNA of the CDR3 is TGCAGTGCCCCGGGACAGGGCTACAATGAGCAGTTCTTC.

This clonotype has a count of ten or more. The chain carries TRBV3-1 and TRBJ2-5, with D tentatively TRBD2 (5 bases). Germline V CDR1 and CDR2: LGHDT, YNNKEL (reference sequence). The CDR3 extends over 14 amino acids. Deletions cut 5 bases from V and 3 bases from J, with 13 bases between. CDR3 nucleotide sequence: TGTGCCAGCAGCTTTCGTCGGGGTAAAGAGACCCAGTACTTC. Its translation: CASSFRRGKETQYF.

This chain joins TRBV15 and TRBJ1-1; possibly TRBD1 for D (5 bases). With 4 bases removed from V and 4 bases from J, the gap between germline ends came to 10 bases. In germline, CDR1 is LNHNV, CDR2 YYDKDF (reference sequence). This CDR3 has 13 residues. The CDR3 loop reads CATSKKGTTEAFF. CDR3 nucleotides: TGTGCCACCAGCAAGAAGGGGACCACTGAAGCTTTCTTT. Filled out from reference TRBV15 and TRBJ1-1, the complete variable domain reads DAMVIQNPRYQVTQFGKPVTLSCSQTLNHNVMYWYQQKSSQAPKLLFHYYDKDFNNEADTPDNFQSRRPNTSFCFLDIRSPGLGDTAMYLCATSKKGTTEAFFGQGTRLTVV.

Ten or more counts support this clonotype. The chain employs TRBV7-2 and TRBJ2-2, with D perhaps assigned TRBD1 or TRBD2 (5 bases each). Trimming took 3 bases from V and 5 from J, leaving 10 bases between them. Germline assignment: CDR1 SGHTA and CDR2 FQGNSA. The CDR3 is made up of 14 amino acids. The CDR3 DNA is TGTGCCAGCAGCTTGAGGGGAAAAACCGGGGAGCTGTTTTTT. It codes for CASSLRGKTGELFF.